This entry lists 24 T cell receptor beta chains sequenced from one sample in a study of vaccination effects on CD4 cells after COVID-19. TCRdb's table, derived via immunoSEQ multiplex PCR, lists solely in-frame clones and lacks some. The repertoire holds some 69,000 clones, with around 69% as singletons. Peptide-pool stimulation followed by sequencing identified expanded antigen-specific CD4+ clonotypes in the ViraFEST assay. The authors isolated CD4+ T cells after roughly eleven days of culture. People in the vaccine group had not been infected with SARS-CoV-2 before, and their nucleocapsid antibodies were negative. Antigens of these TCRs are unknown. This material consisted of CD4+ T cells from PBMCs cultured with HCoV-NL63 spike peptides, taken before COVID-19 vaccination. These TCRs come from a human donor who received a COVID-19 vaccine.

The chain recombines TRBV10-2 with TRBJ2-7; 10 bases match TRBD1. CDR3 size: 14 residues. The germline CDR1 and CDR2 sequences are WSHSY and SAAADI. V lost 6 bases and J lost 1; bases outside the gene matches: 3. For the CDR3, the DNA is TGCGCCAGCAGCCGGACAGGGGGGTCCTACGAGCAGTACGTC. The encoded protein is CASSRTGGSYEQYV.

To note about this clone: The junction departs from germline at one end; a sequencing error may be responsible. The chain links TRBV29-1 to TRBJ2-3; 8 nucleotides match TRBD2. The length of the CDR3 is 14 residues. Germline V gives CDR1 SQVTM, CDR2 ANQGSEA. Here the CDR3 reads CSVERGRRGAPQGF. In nucleotides, the CDR3 is TGCAGCGTTGAAAGGGGTAGGCGGGGGGCCCCGCAGGGGTTT.

The table lists this clone with a count of one. J is TRBJ2-2 and V is TRBV23-1, with no clear D. TRBV23-1 is recorded as an ORF, its role being uncertain. Trimming took off 8 bases at V and 8 bases at J, with 21 bases between the two ends. This CDR3 is 15 amino acids long. The CDR3 DNA reads TGCGCCAGCCCCAGGAGCTCCGTATCGGTTGGGGAGCTGTTTTTT. Protein sequence: CASPRSSVSVGELFF.

This clone came up a few times. The chain combines TRBV24-1 with TRBJ2-2; D is possibly TRBD1 (5 bases). There are 14 residues in the CDR3. Trimming pared 4 bases from V and 5 bases from J, leaving 10 bases between. Germline loops: CDR1 KGHDR, CDR2 SFDVKD. CDR3: CATSDPGNTGELFF. The CDR3 coding sequence is TGTGCCACCAGTGACCCAGGGAATACCGGGGAGCTGTTTTTT.

V and J are TRBV29-1 and TRBJ2-2; D is possibly TRBD1 (5 bases). Germline-derived CDR1 and CDR2 are SQVTM and ANQGSEA. V shed 7 bases and J shed 1 base, with 16 bases lying between them. This CDR3 has 15 residues. The CDR3 DNA reads TGCAGCGCCAAAAGGGCGACAGAGAACACCGGGGAGCTGTTTTTT. It encodes CSAKRATENTGELFF.

This clone showed up just a few times. V gene TRBV4-3 combines with J gene TRBJ1-1, with D unclear. Between the trimmed V and J ends, which lost 0 bases and 0 bases, there was a span of 8 bases. CDR3 length: 15 amino acids. The germline gives CDR1 LGHNA, CDR2 YSLEER. The DNA for the CDR3 is TGCGCCAGCAGCCAAGAAAACGGGATGAACACTGAAGCTTTCTTT. Its protein product is CASSQENGMNTEAFF.

The rearrangement links TRBV24-1 to TRBJ2-3, with D perhaps TRBD1 (5 bases). Germline assignment: CDR1 KGHDR and CDR2 SFDVKD. The CDR3 runs to 16 residues. Trimming stripped 5 bases from V and 4 bases from J, with 18 bases between. CDR3: CATSALGQGESDTQYF. The CDR3 DNA sequence: TGTGCCACCAGTGCCCTCGGGCAGGGTGAATCAGATACGCAGTATTTT.

The V and J genes are TRBV6-5 and TRBJ1-2; D not certain. CDR1 MNHEY and CDR2 SVGAGI come from the germline V gene. There are 13 residues in the CDR3. Trimming took 5 bases from V and 3 from J, leaving 10 bases between them. For the CDR3, the DNA is TGTGCCAGCAGTCGAACTCTGGACTATGGCTACACCTTC. Encoded protein: CASSRTLDYGYTF.

This rearrangement joins TRBV11-1 to TRBJ2-2; D gene unclear. Trimming removed 3 bases at V and 6 bases at J, with 5 bases between. From germline, CDR1 is SGHAT and CDR2 FQDESV (reference sequence). This CDR3 contains 12 residues. The CDR3 is CASSFSSGELFF. The CDR3 DNA reads TGTGCCAGCAGCTTTAGTTCCGGGGAGCTGTTTTTT.

The rearrangement links TRBV18 to TRBJ2-5; maybe TRBD1 (5 bases). Germline loops: CDR1 KGHSH, CDR2 LQKENI. V was shortened by 0 bases and J by 1 base, with 6 bases between the two germline ends. The length of the CDR3 is 14 residues. CDR3 residues: CASSPPGAQETQYF. CDR3 nucleotides: TGTGCCAGCTCACCACCAGGGGCCCAAGAGACCCAGTACTTC. The full variable domain, with the rest looked up from reference TRBV18 and TRBJ2-5, is NAGVMQNPRHLVRRRGQEARLRCSPMKGHSHVYWYRQLPEEGLKFMVYLQKENIIDESGMPKERFSAEFPKEGPSILRIQQVVRGDSAAYFCASSPPGAQETQYFGPGTRLLVL.

The chain employs TRBV10-1 and TRBJ2-5; no clear D. The CDR3 runs 14 residues. V lost 3 bases to trimming and J lost 5 bases, with 13 bases between them. Germline assignment: CDR1 WNHNN and CDR2 SYGVQD (reference sequence). The CDR3 coding sequence is TGCGCCAGCAGTGATCGGCAGGAGAGGGAGACCCAGTACTTC. Translated, it gives CASSDRQERETQYF.

This clone was recorded once. The V and J genes are TRBV4-1 and TRBJ1-2, with 7 bases aligning to TRBD1. Germline CDR1 is MGHRA and CDR2 is YSYEKL. The CDR3 totals 15 residues. Unmatched junction bases numbered 9, after V lost 0 bases and J lost 8 bases. CDR3 in amino acids: CASSQEMAGGWGYTF. The CDR3 nucleotides read TGCGCCAGCAGCCAAGAAATGGCAGGGGGTTGGGGCTACACCTTC.

This clone was seen a few times. The chain uses TRBV2 and TRBJ1-5; D not resolved. Germline V CDR1 and CDR2: SNHLY, FYNNEI. The CDR3 sequence is 13 residues long. V was clipped by 6 bases and J by 4 bases, with 10 bases between them. CDR3 loop: CASREQNNQPQHF. The CDR3, as DNA: TGTGCCAGCAGGGAACAAAATAATCAGCCCCAGCATTTT.

The gene calls are TRBV2 and TRBJ1-2; D uncertain. V gave up 4 bases and J gave up 4 bases, with 16 bases separating them. Germline V lookup: CDR1 SNHLY, CDR2 FYNNEI. This CDR3 is built from 15 residues. As DNA, the CDR3 is TGTGCCAGCAGTGTTCTTCTCTTAACCTCCTATGGCTACACCTTC. Residues: CASSVLLLTSYGYTF.

J is TRBJ2-7 and V is TRBV2, with D perhaps matching TRBD2 (5 bases). V was clipped by 4 bases and J by 6 bases, with 10 bases between them. This CDR3 spans 12 amino acids. Per germline, CDR1 SNHLY and CDR2 FYNNEI. DNA of the CDR3: TGTGCCAGCAGTGGGACGGGAAGCGAGCAGTACGTC. It encodes CASSGTGSEQYV.

The chain links TRBV19 to TRBJ1-2; possibly TRBD1 for D (5 bases). The length of the CDR3 is 14 residues. Trimming pared 6 bases from V and 3 bases from J, leaving 14 bases between. Germline CDR1 reads LNHDA; CDR2 reads SQIVND (reference sequence). CDR3 sequence (DNA): TGTGCCAGTAGGGCTCAGGGTTTCGACTATGGCTACACCTTC. Translated, it gives CASRAQGFDYGYTF.

The chain has TRBV7-8 and TRBJ1-2, with D possibly being TRBD1 (5 bases). The V gene's germline CDR1 is SGHVS and CDR2 FQNEAQ. V lost 0 bases and J lost 2, with 13 bases in between. This CDR3 is built from 16 residues. The DNA of the CDR3 is TGTGCCAGCAGCTTAGCGGGGCTTGGGGTAAACTATGGCTACACCTTC. Protein sequence: CASSLAGLGVNYGYTF.

This rearrangement joins TRBV5-6 to TRBJ2-1; 8 bases match TRBD1. This CDR3 spans 17 amino acids. Trimming removed 3 bases from V and 0 bases from J; junction bases left unmatched: 8. Germline V CDR1 and CDR2: SGHDT, YYEEEE. The CDR3, as DNA: TGTGCCAGCAGCTACAAGGGACAGGTTTTCTCCTACAATGAGCAGTTCTTC. Encoded protein: CASSYKGQVFSYNEQFF.

The J gene is TRBJ1-5, the V gene TRBV19; 8 nucleotides agree with TRBD1. The J segment lost 2 bases and the V segment lost 3 bases, leaving 3 bases of the junction unmatched. Germline V CDR1 and CDR2: LNHDA, SQIVND (reference sequence). CDR3 length: 15 residues. In nucleotides, the CDR3 is TGTGCCAGTAGTATCTCAGGGGGCGGCAATCAGCCCCAGCATTTT. Protein sequence: CASSISGGGNQPQHF.

The rearrangement uses TRBV6-1 and TRBJ2-3; D is unclear. The CDR3 sequence is 12 residues long. Between the trimmed V and J ends, which lost 1 base and 10 bases, there was a span of 9 bases. Germline lookup yields CDR1 MNHNS and CDR2 SASEGT. This chain's CDR3 is CASSEGDIAQYF. As DNA, the CDR3 is TGTGCCAGCAGTGAAGGTGATATCGCGCAGTATTTT.

This clone has more than one count but fewer than ten. The chain is built from TRBV2 and TRBJ1-6; D is perhaps TRBD1 (5 bases). CDR3 length equals 15 residues. Germline V gene sequence: CDR1 SNHLY, CDR2 FYNNEI. V was pared by 3 bases and J by 7 bases, with 13 bases between. CDR3 sequence: CASSDRAGRNSPLHF. The CDR3 DNA is TGTGCCAGCAGTGACCGAGCAGGGCGGAATTCACCCCTCCACTTT.

A few counts support this clone. This chain uses TRBV7-9 with TRBJ1-2; D call uncertain. Germline assignment: CDR1 SEHNR and CDR2 FQNEAQ (reference sequence). CDR3 size: 12 residues. The germline V and J ends were trimmed by 3 bases and 2 bases, with 4 bases remaining between them. The CDR3 loop reads CASSFPNYGYTF. The CDR3 nucleotides are TGTGCCAGCAGCTTCCCGAACTATGGCTACACCTTC. Drawing the rest from reference TRBV7-9 and TRBJ1-2, the complete variable domain is DTGVSQNPRHKITKRGQNVTFRCDPISEHNRLYWYRQTLGQGPEFLTYFQNEAQLEKSRLLSDRFSAERPKGSFSTLEIQRTEQGDSAMYLCASSFPNYGYTFGSGTRLTVV.

The rearrangement links TRBV30 to TRBJ1-1; D unresolved. Germline values: CDR1 GTSNPN, CDR2 SVGIG (reference sequence). The CDR3 is 13 residues long. V was clipped by 1 base and J by 1 base, with 7 bases between them. CDR3 loop: CAWSGLKNTEAFF. The CDR3 coding sequence is TGTGCCTGGAGTGGACTCAAGAACACTGAAGCTTTCTTT.

This chain connects TRBV5-8 to TRBJ2-7, with D unclear. Germline V lookup: CDR1 SGHTS, CDR2 YDEGEE. There are 13 residues in the CDR3. The V gene lost 1 base and the J gene lost 3 bases, with 8 bases spanning the gap. The CDR3 DNA sequence: TGTGCCAGCAGCTTGTCTCCTAACTACGAGCAGTACGTC. The encoded protein is CASSLSPNYEQYV.